Presented here are 10 T cell receptor beta chains from one specimen sequenced in a study of OX40 agonist ivuxolimab in advanced cancers. The table came from immunoSEQ multiplex PCR; TCRdb's copy has only in-frame clones and leaves some out. The profile shows just over 70,000 clones, over 80% of them singletons. The starting material was CD4+ or CD8+ T cells sorted from blood, obtained in a trial of the OX40 agonist ivuxolimab. The receptors stem from an adult with an advanced solid tumor such as melanoma, head and neck, liver or kidney cancer.

This chain uses TRBV10-3 with TRBJ2-7; D uncertain. This CDR3 has 13 residues. V lost 1 base and J 5 bases, leaving 9 bases between the germline ends. Germline-derived CDR1 and CDR2 are ENHRY and SYGVKD. The CDR3 spells CAISEYPRNEQYF. The DNA for the CDR3 is TGTGCCATCAGTGAGTACCCTCGGAACGAGCAGTACTTC.

This clone has only one observation. This chain links TRBV9 with TRBJ1-1; D unclear. This CDR3 is built from 15 residues. Trimming took off 0 bases at V and 0 bases at J, with 9 bases between the two ends. CDR1 SGDLS and CDR2 YYNGEE come from the germline V gene. DNA for the CDR3: TGTGCCAGCAGCGTAGGGGTGCCCTTGAACACTGAAGCTTTCTTT. It encodes CASSVGVPLNTEAFF. Filled out from reference TRBV9 and TRBJ1-1, the complete variable domain reads DSGVTQTPKHLITATGQRVTLRCSPRSGDLSVYWYQQSLDQGLQFLIQYYNGEERAKGNILERFSAQQFPDLHSELNLSSLELGDSALYFCASSVGVPLNTEAFFGQGTRLTVV.

V gene TRBV19 combines with J gene TRBJ2-7, with D perhaps matching TRBD2 (6 bases). Germline V CDR1 and CDR2: LNHDA, SQIVND (reference sequence). This CDR3 has 14 residues. V was clipped by 0 bases and J by 0 bases, with 6 bases between them. CDR3 nucleotide sequence: TGTGCCAGTAGTATAGACGGGAGCTCCTACGAGCAGTACTTC. Encoded protein: CASSIDGSSYEQYF.

The chain has TRBV5-4 and TRBJ1-6; 7 bases are shared with TRBD1. V was pared by 4 bases and J by 7 bases, with 11 bases of the junction left unmatched. Germline CDR1 SGHNT, CDR2 YYREEE (reference sequence). CDR3 length: 16 residues. The DNA for the CDR3 is TGTGCCAGCAGCCGTGGACGGGGACAGCCAAATTCACCCCTCCACTTT. Translating it yields CASSRGRGQPNSPLHF. The full variable domain, rest sourced from reference TRBV5-4 and TRBJ1-6, is ETGVTQSPTHLIKTRGQQVTLRCSSQSGHNTVSWYQQALGQGPQFIFQYYREEENGRGNFPPRFSGLQFPNYSSELNVNALELDDSALYLCASSRGRGQPNSPLHFGNGTRLTVT.

CDR3 sequence (DNA): TGTGCCAGCAGCACCGGACAGTCAAGCTCCTACAATGAGCAGTTCTTC. The encoded protein is CASSTGQSSSYNEQFF. This chain links TRBV5-8 with TRBJ2-1, with a possible D match to TRBD1 (6 bases). The V gene lost 4 bases and the J gene lost 0 bases, with 14 bases spanning the gap. The CDR3 contains 16 residues. The germline CDR1 and CDR2 sequences are SGHTS and YDEGEE.

This clone occurred a few times. CDR3 amino acids: CASFASGGSTFF. The CDR3 nucleotides are TGTGCCAGCTTTGCCTCGGGGGGCTCGACTTTCTTT. The chain carries TRBV28 and TRBJ1-1; weak D call: TRBD1 (6 bases). The germline V gene has CDR1 MDHEN and CDR2 SYDVKM. The CDR3 totals 12 residues. The V gene lost 8 bases and the J gene lost 12 bases, with 19 bases spanning the gap.

This chain uses TRBV6-1 with TRBJ2-7; D remains ambiguous. Trimming took off 8 bases at V and 4 bases at J, with 18 bases between the two ends. This CDR3 is 14 amino acids long. Per the germline V gene, CDR1 is MNHNS and CDR2 is SASEGT. CDR3 nucleotide sequence: TGTGCCAGCTGGAATCAAAACAGTGGTTACGAGCAGTACTTC. This gives the protein CASWNQNSGYEQYF.

The chain employs TRBV6-1 and TRBJ2-3, with 9 bases lining up with TRBD1. This CDR3 region has 15 residues. V trimming: 6 bases; J trimming: 2 bases; junction bases outside the gene matches: 6. CDR1 and CDR2 from the germline V gene are MNHNS and SASEGT. The CDR3 loop reads CASRFGQGFTDTQYF. CDR3 in DNA: TGTGCCAGCAGGTTCGGACAGGGGTTCACAGATACGCAGTATTTT.

The V and J genes are TRBV11-2 and TRBJ2-7; tentative D call: TRBD1 (6 bases). V was clipped by 5 bases and J by 4 bases, with 15 bases between them. Germline loops: CDR1 SGHAT, CDR2 FQNNGV. The CDR3 is made up of 14 amino acids. CDR3 protein: CASSVNADRYEQYF. In DNA form, the CDR3 reads TGTGCCAGCAGCGTAAACGCGGACAGATACGAGCAGTACTTC.

This clone was counted once. This rearrangement joins TRBV5-1 to TRBJ2-2; TRBD1 is a possible D gene (6 bases). Trimming removed 4 bases from V and 7 bases from J, with 14 bases in between. The CDR3 has 14 residues. Germline CDR1 reads SGHRS; CDR2 reads YFSETQ. CDR3 region: CASSPGTLGGELFF. The CDR3 bases are TGCGCCAGCAGCCCAGGGACATTGGGCGGGGAGCTGTTTTTT.